Below, 28 T cell receptor beta chains from the same sample are listed, as sequenced in a study of T-cell reconstitution after alpha-beta-depleted transplantation in children. The authors prepared the TCRbeta library with unique molecular identifiers. A single record per CDR3 protein comes from TCRdb applying MiXCR to the PCR reads. Of about 980,000 distinct CDR3 sequences listed, about 29% are singletons. Material: PBMCs, mostly from graft donor cells, obtained 360 days after TCRalphabeta/CD19-depleted stem cell transplant. Every receptor here comes from a boy in the first two years of life who had a stem cell transplant for SCID, so the T cells may come from the graft donor.

V gene TRBV7-2 combines with J gene TRBJ2-3; D call uncertain. CDR3 size: 13 residues. V was clipped by 8 bases and J by 6 bases, with 15 bases between them. The germline CDR1 and CDR2 sequences are SGHTA and FQGNSA. The CDR3 DNA sequence: TGTGCCAGCTTGCAAGCTATAATGGATACGCAGTATTTT. Translating it yields CASLQAIMDTQYF.

This chain connects TRBV20-1 to TRBJ2-1; possibly TRBD2 for D (6 bases). The CDR3 length is 13 residues. The V and J ends lost 7 bases and 9 bases respectively, with 19 bases between them. The germline V gene encodes CDR1 DFQATT and CDR2 SNEGSKA (reference sequence). The CDR3 DNA sequence: TGCAGTGTCCACTGGCGGGGACGGGGTGAGCAGTTCTTC. This sequence encodes CSVHWRGRGEQFF.

The sample holds many counts of this clonotype. This chain links TRBV4-3 with TRBJ2-7; TRBD1 might be the D (5 bases). CDR3 length: 12 residues. Trimming removed 1 base at V and 10 bases at J, with 11 bases between. Germline V gives CDR1 LGHNA, CDR2 YSLEER. DNA of the CDR3: TGCGCCAGCAGCCAAGGGCTGGGGCCACAGTACTTC. Protein sequence: CASSQGLGPQYF.

The chain employs TRBV7-7 and TRBJ2-1, with 7 bases aligning to TRBD2. CDR3 length: 14 amino acids. Looked up from germline, CDR1 is SSHAT and CDR2 is FNYEAQ (reference sequence). The V segment lost 5 bases and the J segment 6 bases; nucleotides outside the gene matches: 7. In nucleotides, the CDR3 is TGTGCCAGCAGCGTGGGGGGGACTCTCAATGAGCAGTTCTTC. It yields the protein CASSVGGTLNEQFF.

The gene calls are TRBV7-6 and TRBJ1-4, with D maybe TRBD1 (5 bases). V lost 3 bases and J lost 4, with 15 bases in between. This CDR3 spans 16 amino acids. Germline loops: CDR1 SGHVS, CDR2 FNYEAQ. In DNA form, the CDR3 reads TGTGCCAGCAGCTTGGGACTCGGGGCCCTTAATGAAAAACTGTTTTTT. Protein: CASSLGLGALNEKLFF.

The chain couples TRBV4-3 to TRBJ2-5; D ambiguous. The CDR3 is 14 residues long. The V gene lost 1 base and the J gene lost 7 bases, with 13 bases spanning the gap. Looked up from germline, CDR1 is LGHNA and CDR2 is YSLEER. CDR3 in amino acids: CASSQAYRAGTQYF. Written as DNA, the CDR3 is TGCGCCAGCAGCCAAGCATACCGGGCCGGGACCCAGTACTTC.

The chain uses TRBV19 and TRBJ2-1; perhaps TRBD1 as D (6 bases). Germline values: CDR1 LNHDA, CDR2 SQIVND (reference sequence). The CDR3 sequence is 15 residues long. Deletions cut 5 bases from V and 3 bases from J, with 14 bases between. CDR3 loop: CASSVQGQRYNEQFF. For the CDR3, the DNA is TGTGCCAGTAGTGTACAGGGTCAGCGCTACAATGAGCAGTTCTTC.

The CDR3: CASSPRGVGTEAFF. The DNA of the CDR3 is TGTGCCAGCAGCCCCAGGGGGGTTGGTACTGAAGCTTTCTTT. This chain connects TRBV7-6 to TRBJ1-1; TRBD1 matches at 7 bases. J gave up 5 bases and V 5 bases, and 8 bases lay outside the gene matches. This CDR3 region has 14 residues. Germline lookup yields CDR1 SGHVS and CDR2 FNYEAQ.

This rearrangement joins TRBV12-3 or TRBV12-4 to TRBJ2-3; 8 bases agree with TRBD2. V shed 9 bases, J shed 6 bases, and the junction held 11 bases outside the gene matches. The CDR3 is 14 residues long. This CDR3 reads CASRGGGPGDTQYF. The CDR3 nucleotides read TGTGCCAGTCGAGGCGGGGGGCCAGGTGATACGCAGTATTTT.

This chain connects TRBV7-7 to TRBJ2-2; D call uncertain. CDR1 and CDR2 (germline): SSHAT, FNYEAQ (reference sequence). The CDR3 sequence is 16 residues long. V was trimmed by 11 bases and J by 1 base, leaving 20 bases between them. This chain's CDR3 is CASSPLLTVNTGELFF. CDR3 sequence (DNA): TGTGCCTCCAGCCCCCTCCTAACAGTGAACACCGGGGAGCTGTTTTTT.

The chain combines TRBV29-1 with TRBJ1-1; D unclear. Germline V gene data show CDR1 as SQVTM and CDR2 as ANQGSEA. The CDR3 is 15 amino acids. Trimming pared 5 bases from V and 1 base from J, leaving 17 bases between. The CDR3 region is CSVYEEPKGNTEAFF. CDR3 sequence (DNA): TGCAGCGTTTATGAGGAGCCCAAGGGGAACACTGAAGCTTTCTTT.

J is TRBJ2-7 and V is TRBV20-1; D possibly uses TRBD1 or TRBD2 (5 bases each). This CDR3 region has 14 residues. Trimming pared 6 bases from V and 0 bases from J, leaving 15 bases between. Germline V CDR1 and CDR2: DFQATT, SNEGSKA (reference sequence). The CDR3 loop reads CSAPRDAISYEQYF. CDR3 nucleotides: TGCAGTGCCCCACGGGACGCCATCTCCTACGAGCAGTACTTC.

The rearrangement joins TRBV4-1 to TRBJ2-7; D gene ambiguous. Trimming took off 2 bases at V and 3 bases at J, with 14 bases between the two ends. The CDR3 covers 15 residues. Germline V gene lookup returns CDR1 MGHRA and CDR2 YSYEKL. CDR3 nucleotides: TGCGCCAGCAGCCAACGGGCGGTGCATTACTACGAGCAGTACTTC. Translating it yields CASSQRAVHYYEQYF.

In this sample, this clonotype turned up a few times. The chain is built from TRBV7-2 and TRBJ2-5; D is ambiguous. The V end lost 1 base, the J end lost 4 bases, and 10 bases lay between the germline ends. The germline CDR1 and CDR2 sequences are SGHTA and FQGNSA. The CDR3 extends over 14 amino acids. CDR3 DNA sequence: TGTGCCAGCAGCTTAGTGACGACTCGAGAGACCCAGTACTTC. It translates to CASSLVTTRETQYF.

Points on this clonotype: This may arise from a read error, as a much more abundant clone is one base away. This rearrangement joins TRBV29-1 to TRBJ2-5; D is unclear. CDR1 and CDR2 (germline): SQVTM, ANQGSEA. V dropped 1 base and J dropped 3 bases, with 9 bases sitting between them. The CDR3 contains 13 residues. CDR3 nucleotides: TGCAGCGTTGAAGGACCAATCAAAGAGACCCAGTACTTC. Translating it yields CSVEGPIKETQYF.

This chain links TRBV6-1 with TRBJ1-5; D might be TRBD1 (5 bases). This CDR3 contains 16 residues. CDR1 MNHNS and CDR2 SASEGT come from the germline V gene. Deletions cut 7 bases from V and 0 bases from J, with 16 bases between. Written as DNA, the CDR3 is TGTGCCAGCACCCTGCGGGACCGGGGTAGCAATCAGCCCCAGCATTTT. It encodes CASTLRDRGSNQPQHF.

The chain uses TRBV6-2 or TRBV6-3 and TRBJ2-7; the D is unclear. The germline V gene encodes CDR1 MNHEY and CDR2 SVGEGT. The CDR3 length is 13 residues. Trimming stripped 7 bases from V and 4 bases from J, with 14 bases between. CDR3 bases: TGTGCCAGCACCCAGAAGACGGAGTACGAGCAGTACTTC. Translating it yields CASTQKTEYEQYF.

The V call is TRBV25-1, the J call TRBJ1-2, with 8 bases fitting TRBD1. V lost 6 bases and J lost 4; bases outside the gene matches: 10. The germline CDR1 and CDR2 sequences are MGHDK and SYGVNS. This CDR3 spans 15 amino acids. The CDR3 DNA follows: TGTGCCAGCAGCGTCCCCGGGACAGGCGGCTATGGCTACACCTTC. Translated, it gives CASSVPGTGGYGYTF.

This clonotype has more than one count but fewer than ten. The chain carries TRBV12-3 or TRBV12-4 and TRBJ2-2, with unresolved D. CDR3 size: 13 residues. V lost 0 bases and J lost 5, with 4 bases in between. CDR3 region: CASSLAPTGELFF. CDR3 bases: TGTGCCAGCAGTTTAGCGCCGACCGGGGAGCTGTTTTTT.

This clonotype occurred a few times. V is TRBV5-1 and J is TRBJ1-2; D is possibly TRBD1 (5 bases). Germline CDR1 is SGHRS and CDR2 is YFSETQ. With 1 base removed from V and 5 bases from J, the gap between germline ends came to 12 bases. CDR3 length equals 14 residues. In DNA, the CDR3 is TGCGCCAGCAGCTTGAGAGGGGCGGGTTATGGCTACACCTTC. This codes for CASSLRGAGYGYTF.

V is TRBV12-3 or TRBV12-4 and J is TRBJ1-2; 11 positions agree with TRBD1. The V gene end was trimmed by 2 bases and the J gene end by 3 bases; junction bases not matched to a gene: 5. CDR3 length: 16 residues. The CDR3 region has the DNA TGTGCCAGCAGTTTAACCGGGACAGGGGGAGACTATGGCTACACCTTC. Protein sequence: CASSLTGTGGDYGYTF.

This rearrangement joins TRBV2 to TRBJ2-1, with D possibly TRBD2 on 6 matching bases. Between the trimmed V and J ends, which lost 7 bases and 0 bases, there was a span of 13 bases. The CDR3 contains 15 residues. Per the germline V gene, CDR1 is SNHLY and CDR2 is FYNNEI. The CDR3 is CASTRGTLSYNEQFF. The DNA for the CDR3 is TGTGCCAGCACTCGGGGGACGCTCTCCTACAATGAGCAGTTCTTC.

V gene TRBV20-1 combines with J gene TRBJ1-5, with D unclear. This CDR3 is 14 amino acids long. Trimming took 0 bases from V and 1 from J, leaving 7 bases between them. In germline, CDR1 is DFQATT, CDR2 SNEGSKA (reference sequence). CDR3 residues: CSARDRQSNQPQHF. CDR3 DNA: TGCAGTGCTAGAGATCGGCAGAGCAATCAGCCCCAGCATTTT.

The count of this clonotype is one. The gene calls are TRBV5-5 and TRBJ1-3; D not certain. The CDR3 spans 16 residues. V dropped 0 bases and J dropped 0 bases, with 10 bases sitting between them. The germline V gene has CDR1 SGHKS and CDR2 YYEKEE (reference sequence). The CDR3 DNA is TGTGCCAGCAGCTTGGCCCCAGGCCTCTCTGGAAACACCATATATTTT. It specifies CASSLAPGLSGNTIYF.

This clonotype was seen more than once but under ten times. The J gene is TRBJ2-2, the V gene TRBV29-1, with 7 bases aligning to TRBD1. After removal of 7 bases from V and 4 bases from J, the junction contained 6 bases not matched to a gene. The CDR3 is made up of 13 amino acids. The germline V gene encodes CDR1 SQVTM and CDR2 ANQGSEA. The CDR3 sequence is CSARGLGTGELFF. The DNA for the CDR3 is TGCAGCGCTAGGGGGCTGGGCACCGGGGAGCTGTTTTTT.

This clonotype was observed a handful of times. The rearrangement links TRBV12-3 or TRBV12-4 to TRBJ2-7, with 9 nucleotides matching TRBD2. With V trimmed by 6 bases and J by 0 bases, 12 bases remained unmatched. This CDR3 is built from 17 residues. Written as DNA, the CDR3 is TGTGCCAGCAGCCGGAGGGCGGGGGGGCAAGGCTCCTACGAGCAGTACTTC. This encodes CASSRRAGGQGSYEQYF.

The chain has TRBV5-1 and TRBJ1-1, with 7 positions matching TRBD1. The junction had 10 bases not matched to a gene; V was cut back by 3 bases and J by 5 bases. The CDR3 sequence is 15 residues long. The germline V gene has CDR1 SGHRS and CDR2 YFSETQ. CDR3 DNA: TGCGCCAGCAGCTCCCCCGGGACAGAACCTACTGAAGCTTTCTTT. This gives the protein CASSSPGTEPTEAFF.

This clonotype has only a few counts. The chain uses TRBV12-3 or TRBV12-4 and TRBJ1-3; no reliable D call. The CDR3 is 14 amino acids. Trimming took 2 bases from V and 2 from J, leaving 7 bases between them. The CDR3 DNA sequence: TGTGCCAGCAGTTTAATCCAGCCTGGAAACACCATATATTTT. Its translation is CASSLIQPGNTIYF.